A single sample gave rise to the 18 T cell receptor beta chains below, sequenced in a study of a mutant IDH1 vaccine in newly diagnosed glioma. What these receptors recognize is not known. Generated by immunoSEQ multiplex PCR, the TCRdb table keeps only in-frame clones and is missing some. The table lists around 57,000 clones, 89% of them singletons. Indicated time point: week 11, during vaccination. One vaccine dose held 300 ug of mutant IDH1 20-mer peptide and came with topical imiquimod. The specimen was PBMCs, collected from a glioma patient whose treatment included an IDH1 peptide vaccine. These receptors all come from a man aged 40-55 years with glioma.

The chain carries TRBV18 and TRBJ1-1; no clear D. CDR1 and CDR2 (germline): KGHSH, LQKENI. Trimming shortened V by 4 bases and J by 8 bases, and 8 bases separated the two germline ends. There are 11 residues in the CDR3. CDR3 protein: CASSQDLEAFF. For the CDR3, the DNA is TGTGCCAGCTCACAAGATTTAGAAGCTTTCTTT.

This chain links TRBV5-6 with TRBJ2-3, with 7 bases aligning to TRBD2. The length of the CDR3 is 15 residues. Losses at the gene ends were 0 bases for V and 2 bases for J; bases not matched to a gene: 3. Germline V gene lookup returns CDR1 SGHDT and CDR2 YYEEEE. CDR3 bases: TGTGCCAGCAGCTTGGGTCTAGCGGACACAGATACGCAGTATTTT. This sequence encodes CASSLGLADTDTQYF.

The genes are TRBV19 and TRBJ2-6, with TRBD2 matching 7 bases. The V segment lost 9 bases and the J segment 2 bases; nucleotides outside the gene matches: 13. This CDR3 is built from 17 residues. Germline V gives CDR1 LNHDA, CDR2 SQIVND (reference sequence). The CDR3 DNA reads TGTGCCAGCCGACAAAATCATCGGGGGGCTGGGGCCAACGTCCTGACTTTC. Residues: CASRQNHRGAGANVLTF.

This clone was seen once. V is TRBV4-2 and J is TRBJ2-5; TRBD1 agrees at 7 bases. J lost 9 bases, V lost 0 bases, and 4 bases had no gene match. Per germline, CDR1 LGHNA and CDR2 YNFKEQ. This CDR3 has 13 residues. The CDR3 coding sequence is TGTGCCAGCAGCCAAGAGGACAGGAGGCCCCAGTACTTC. It encodes CASSQEDRRPQYF.

The J gene is TRBJ2-3, the V gene TRBV27; 9 bases are a match to TRBD2. After removal of 6 bases from V and 4 bases from J, the junction contained 5 bases not matched to a gene. Looked up from germline, CDR1 is MNHEY and CDR2 is SMNVEV (reference sequence). The CDR3 covers 14 residues. The CDR3 here is CASSPGTSPDTQYF. The CDR3 DNA reads as TGTGCCAGCAGCCCTGGGACTAGCCCAGATACGCAGTATTTT.

The rearrangement joins TRBV5-1 to TRBJ2-7; 11 bases are a match to TRBD1. V was clipped by 3 bases and J by 4 bases; unmatched bases: 9. The CDR3 extends over 16 amino acids. Germline CDR1 and CDR2: SGHRS and YFSETQ. The CDR3, as DNA: TGCGCCAGCAGCTACCAACCGGGACAGGGGGAATACGAGCAGTACTTC. This translates into CASSYQPGQGEYEQYF.

The chain links TRBV10-2 to TRBJ2-7; D unresolved. The length of the CDR3 is 13 residues. Germline lookup yields CDR1 WSHSY and CDR2 SAAADI. Written as DNA, the CDR3 is TGCGCCAGCAGCGGCACCTACGCCTACGAGCAATACGTC. This sequence encodes CASSGTYAYEQYV.

This clone has just a few counts. This sequence joins TRBV15 and TRBJ1-5; possibly TRBD1 for D (5 bases). This CDR3 is built from 14 residues. Germline V lookup: CDR1 LNHNV, CDR2 YYDKDF (reference sequence). V was pared by 8 bases and J by 4 bases, with 15 bases between. CDR3 in DNA: TGTGCCACCTCCCCCCAGGGTAGTAATCAGCCCCAGCATTTT. Its translation: CATSPQGSNQPQHF.

The rearrangement links TRBV2 to TRBJ1-2; tentatively, D is TRBD1 (6 bases). The CDR3 has 16 residues. Germline V gives CDR1 SNHLY, CDR2 FYNNEI. V was cut by 3 bases and J by 6 bases, with 20 bases left in between. This chain's CDR3 is CASSDGGAGWQNGYTF. DNA of the CDR3: TGTGCCAGCAGTGATGGGGGGGCGGGTTGGCAGAATGGCTACACCTTC.

The chain carries TRBV7-9 and TRBJ1-1; D may be TRBD1 (5 bases). V lost 3 bases to trimming and J lost 5 bases, with 7 bases between them. This CDR3 is 12 amino acids long. Germline V gene data show CDR1 as SEHNR and CDR2 as FQNEAQ (reference sequence). The CDR3 is CASSFEGTEAFF. CDR3 sequence (DNA): TGTGCCAGCAGCTTTGAGGGGACTGAAGCTTTCTTT.

V is TRBV10-3 and J is TRBJ1-5; possibly TRBD1 for D (6 bases). This CDR3 is built from 14 residues. Trimming removed 4 bases from V and 6 bases from J, with 13 bases in between. Per the germline V gene, CDR1 is ENHRY and CDR2 is SYGVKD. In DNA form, the CDR3 reads TGTGCCATCAGTGTAGCAGGGGACGGTCAGCCCCAGCATTTT. Its protein is CAISVAGDGQPQHF.

The chain has TRBV5-1 and TRBJ2-2; D gene unclear. Trimming took off 0 bases at V and 7 bases at J, with 7 bases between the two ends. The CDR3 loop spans 13 amino acids. Germline V gives CDR1 SGHRS, CDR2 YFSETQ. This CDR3 is CASSLVVGGELFF. As DNA, the CDR3 is TGCGCCAGCAGCTTGGTGGTCGGCGGGGAGCTGTTTTTT.

The rearrangement joins TRBV7-8 to TRBJ2-7; D unresolved. The CDR3 covers 13 residues. Looked up from germline, CDR1 is SGHVS and CDR2 is FQNEAQ. V lost 3 bases, J lost 1 base, and 7 bases lay in between. The CDR3 nucleotides read TGTGCCAGCAGCTTCCAGGAATCCTACGAGCAGTACTTC. The encoded protein is CASSFQESYEQYF.

The chain carries TRBV2 and TRBJ2-7; no definite D call. V lost 5 bases, J lost 4 bases, and 15 bases lay in between. This CDR3 comprises 14 residues. Germline V CDR1 and CDR2: SNHLY, FYNNEI. In DNA, the CDR3 is TGTGCCAGCAGTCTTTCCCGTTCCTCATACGAGCAGTACTTC. It specifies CASSLSRSSYEQYF. The complete variable domain, with remaining parts taken from reference TRBV2 and TRBJ2-7, reads EPEVTQTPSHQVTQMGQEVILRCVPISNHLYFYWYRQILGQKVEFLVSFYNNEISEKSEIFDDQFSVERPDGSNFTLKIRSTKLEDSAMYFCASSLSRSSYEQYFGPGTRLTVT.

The rearrangement links TRBV18 to TRBJ1-4; no firm D call. This CDR3 contains 12 residues. V lost 4 bases and J 5 bases, leaving 5 bases between the germline ends. CDR1 and CDR2 (germline): KGHSH, LQKENI. CDR3 sequence (DNA): TGTGCCAGCTCACTTGACAATGAAAAACTGTTTTTT. It encodes CASSLDNEKLFF.

J is TRBJ1-1 and V is TRBV27, with D possibly matching TRBD1 (5 bases). The V end lost 2 bases, the J end lost 2 bases, and 9 bases lay between the germline ends. This CDR3 comprises 14 residues. Germline loops: CDR1 MNHEY, CDR2 SMNVEV (reference sequence). The CDR3 reads CASSLDSLNTEAFF. Written as DNA, the CDR3 is TGTGCCAGCAGTTTAGACAGCTTAAACACTGAAGCTTTCTTT.

The chain joins TRBV19 to TRBJ1-3; D perhaps matches TRBD1 (6 bases). This CDR3 region has 16 residues. Germline-derived CDR1 and CDR2 are LNHDA and SQIVND (reference sequence). The V gene lost 3 bases and the J gene lost 2 bases, with 14 bases spanning the gap. CDR3 region: CASSIGYEGAGNTIYF. In DNA, the CDR3 is TGTGCCAGTAGTATCGGATACGAGGGGGCTGGAAACACCATATATTTT.

This sequence joins TRBV18 and TRBJ2-2; 9 bases fit TRBD2. Germline-derived CDR1 and CDR2 are KGHSH and LQKENI. CDR3 length equals 15 residues. The trim removed 3 bases at V and 6 bases at J, leaving 5 bases unmatched. CDR3 in amino acids: CASSPILAGSGELFF. The CDR3 bases are TGTGCCAGCTCACCGATTCTAGCGGGATCCGGGGAGCTGTTTTTT.